This T cell receptor (beta chain) appears in the sequencing data of a study of circulating CD8 cells and anti-PD-1 response in melanoma (dated by TCRdb to 2018 to 2021). Context from the whole study: Patients received nivolumab intravenously at 3 mg/kg every 2 weeks. Of the 13 patients in the melanoma cohort, seven received anti-PD-1 as first-line therapy and six had prior targeted therapy or immunotherapy. Responders were defined as patients showing complete or partial responses, and non-responders as patients showing stable or progressive disease (RECIST v1.1). A total of some 11 melanoma patients were included in the TCR repertoire analysis, 4 of them responders and 7 non-responders. On on-treatment samples, PD-1 was detected using a biotinylated anti-human IgG4 antibody. What the work shows at the level of the full study, not this receptor alone: The cohort mixed treatment-naive and previously treated patients, which the authors noted could influence results. Because tumor material was not accessible, tumor reactivity was instead assessed by peptide assays on expanded sorted subsets. The DNEG repertoire was the most diverse; PD-1 and DPOS showed similar, higher clonality, and TIGIT repertoires were the least diverse. Because material was limited, experiments were generally done without replicates. Only baseline and M1 samples from a small cohort with few responders were used in the published TCR repertoire comparisons. Repertoires were found to be largely private between subsets, with under 7.5% of TRB clonotypes shared at M1, and the highest sharing was observed between DPOS and TIGIT.

Instrument used: NextSeq 500. The QIAseq Immune Repertoire RNA Library Kit, Human TCR Panel was used to prepare TCR libraries from approximately 16 ng of total RNA. The TCR libraries were sequenced on an Illumina NextSeq using a Mid Output V2 kit and asymmetric 261x41 paired-end reads. Each TCR library was diluted to about 4.4 nM, pooled, denatured and loaded at about 1 pM. In the paper's pipeline: The QIAGEN GeneGlobe Data Analysis Center was used to process TCR FASTQ files, and downstream analysis was done in R 3.5.2. Clonality was computed as one minus Shannon entropy normalized by the log of the number of unique productive sequences. For each subset, Fisher exact tests at 5% FDR were used to find TRA or TRB clonotypes whose abundance differed between baseline and M1. Differentially abundant clonotypes were categorized as emerging, expanding, contracting or non-expanding/contracting. Morisita's overlap index was used to measure how much repertoires overlapped between patients. TCRdb trimmed public reads at Q25 via fastp, called clones via MiXCR and kept in-frame beta chains. Each CDR3 protein appears once, grouped with its most common genes and DNA. The V and J calls reflect TCRdb's pipeline rather than the authors' work. Across this sample there are more than 700 distinct CDR3 sequences, with around 7% seen only once. Clones ranked in the top ten supply 25% to 35% of the sample.

This clonotype is identified as medium-sized (0.01 to 0.1%). Its antigen target is currently unknown. Base qualities are not recorded, but no much larger clone differs from it by a single base. Using a BD FACSAria II cell sorter, four subsets defined by PD-1 and/or TIGIT were sorted out of live CD3+CD8+TCRalphabeta+ cells. To characterize how relevant each subset is to anti-PD-1 therapy response, circulating CD8 T cells were sorted into four subsets based on PD-1 and TIGIT expression. For every sorted CD8 T-cell subset, sequencing covered both the TCR alpha and the TCR beta chains. Peripheral blood was collected before the first anti-PD-1 injection, after two injections and after four injections. Ficoll gradient centrifugation was used to isolate PBMCs immediately. Until use, PBMCs were cryopreserved in liquid nitrogen in RPMI containing around 22% FCS and roughly 9.7% DMSO. After thawing, PBMCs were stained with a viability dye and with antibodies against CD3, CD8alpha, TCRalphabeta, PD-1 and TIGIT. Total RNA was extracted with the RNeasy Kit, and every sample reached a RIN above 7.

V is pared back by 2 bases and J by 4 bases, with 14 bases lying between the germline termini. CDR1 and CDR2, per the germline V gene, are SGHTA and FQGTGA. The CDR3 measures 15 amino acids from cysteine to phenylalanine. Solely the CDR3 DNA is kept, with 45 bases framed from the first base. Sample: CD8+ T cells from PBMCs, taken at baseline or after one month of anti-PD-1 therapy (not recorded which). The receptor chain draws on TRBV7-3 and TRBJ2-5; the D gene is perhaps TRBD1, from 7 matching bases. The sequence derives from a human donor with melanoma. The nucleotide sequence is TGTGCCAGCAGCTTAGGAGGGGGCGTTGGAGAGACCCAGTACTTC. Translated, this gives CASSLGGGVGETQYF.